This T cell receptor beta chain was sequenced for a study of T cells in localized non-small cell lung cancer. General study results and limits: Elevated circulating T cell density in blood was associated with longer overall survival. Owing to sequencing of a solitary tumor region, heterogeneity cannot be discounted.

About this clone: As yet, its antigen is unknown.

V lost 0 bases to trimming and J lost 8 bases; unmatched junction nucleotides: 4. The CDR3 sequence is 16 residues long. The germline V gene has CDR1 SGHAT and CDR2 FQNNGV. Profiling relied on immunoSEQ multiplex PCR, and the TCRdb table lists in-frame clones only, not all of them. The table has 15,000 to 25,000 clones, 85% to 95% seen once. This TCR was recovered from a male donor at least 60 years old with stage I squamous cell lung carcinoma. The chain couples TRBV11-2 to TRBJ1-4; 12 nucleotides match TRBD1. Sequencing used peripheral blood, obtained before any cancer treatment. The CDR3 loop reads CASSLDRGTGGEKLFF. The CDR3 DNA reads as TGTGCCAGCAGCTTAGATCGAGGGACAGGGGGCGAAAAACTGTTTTTT.